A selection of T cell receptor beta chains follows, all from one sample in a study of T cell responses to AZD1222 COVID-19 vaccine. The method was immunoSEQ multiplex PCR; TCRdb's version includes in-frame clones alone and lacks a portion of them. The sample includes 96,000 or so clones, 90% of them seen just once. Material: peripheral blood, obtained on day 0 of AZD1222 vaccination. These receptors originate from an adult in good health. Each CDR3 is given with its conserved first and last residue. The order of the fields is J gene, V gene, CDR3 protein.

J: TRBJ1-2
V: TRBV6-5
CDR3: CASGDSNYGYTF

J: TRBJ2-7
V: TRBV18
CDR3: CASSPPDVPYEQYF

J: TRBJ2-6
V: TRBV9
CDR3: CASSVMAGGPPGANVLTF

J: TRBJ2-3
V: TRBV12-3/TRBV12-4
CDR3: CASSLVASTQYF

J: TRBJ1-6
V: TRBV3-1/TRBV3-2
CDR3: CASSQQGRINSPLHF

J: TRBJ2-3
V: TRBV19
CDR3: CASRSIDPSTDTQYF

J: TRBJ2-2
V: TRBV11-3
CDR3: CASSPGLANTGELFF

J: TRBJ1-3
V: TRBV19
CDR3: CASSDPWDTIYF

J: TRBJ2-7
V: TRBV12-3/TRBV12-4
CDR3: CASSFRRGGEQYF

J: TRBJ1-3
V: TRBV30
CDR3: CAWSVRPGRNTIYF

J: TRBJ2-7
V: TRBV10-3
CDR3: CAIRGTSGSTAPYEQYF

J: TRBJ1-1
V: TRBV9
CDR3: CASSTGDTEAFF

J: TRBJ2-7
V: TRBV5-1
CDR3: CASSSPQGLEQYF

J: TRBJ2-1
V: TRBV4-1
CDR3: CASSLDRGGLPGNEQFF